One and the same sample provided the 18 T cell receptor beta chains below, sequenced in a study of blood T cell repertoires in COVID-19. The data were produced by immunoSEQ multiplex PCR, yet TCRdb's version contains in-frame clones alone and is incomplete. The top ten clones hold about 1.5% of a sample with about 230,000 clones, more than 65% of them seen once. Specimen: peripheral blood. These receptors originate from a woman aged 40 to 50 who had recovered from COVID-19.

The chain employs TRBV5-4 and TRBJ2-4; weak D call: TRBD1 (7 bases). In germline, CDR1 is SGHNT, CDR2 YYREEE (reference sequence). The CDR3 extends over 14 amino acids. The germline V and J ends were trimmed by 4 bases and 4 bases, with 12 bases remaining between them. CDR3 coding DNA: TGTGCCAGCAGCCCGGAGGGACAGAAAAACATTCAGTACTTC. Protein sequence: CASSPEGQKNIQYF.

V is TRBV19 and J is TRBJ1-2; D perhaps matches TRBD1 (6 bases). V was shortened by 5 bases and J by 4 bases, with 17 bases between the two germline ends. Germline V gene data show CDR1 as LNHDA and CDR2 as SQIVND (reference sequence). The CDR3 covers 15 residues. CDR3 protein: CASSADTGPGYGYTF. CDR3 coding DNA: TGTGCCAGTAGTGCCGATACAGGGCCGGGCTATGGCTACACCTTC.

This clone has only one observation. The rearrangement uses TRBV10-3 and TRBJ1-2; 8 bases line up with TRBD1. This CDR3 has 14 residues. The ends lost 10 bases at V and 3 bases at J; junction bases unmatched: 10. Per the germline V gene, CDR1 is ENHRY and CDR2 is SYGVKD. CDR3: CATTLTGEDYGYTF. The CDR3 coding sequence is TGTGCCACTACGTTGACAGGGGAGGACTATGGCTACACCTTC.

This clone was recorded only once. V usage is TRBV7-8 and J usage is TRBJ1-1; D is perhaps TRBD1 (5 bases). CDR3 length: 13 amino acids. Germline-derived CDR1 and CDR2 are SGHVS and FQNEAQ. V was cut by 1 base and J by 5 bases, with 8 bases left in between. DNA for the CDR3: TGTGCCAGCAGCTTAGAGGGGCGAACTGAAGCTTTCTTT. Encoded protein: CASSLEGRTEAFF.

This chain uses TRBV28 with TRBJ1-4; no firm D call. Germline lookup yields CDR1 MDHEN and CDR2 SYDVKM. Trimming cost V 7 bases and J 7 bases, with 22 bases left between them. The CDR3 extends over 16 amino acids. CDR3 loop: CASTASGSTWGEKLFF. The CDR3 DNA reads as TGTGCCAGCACTGCTTCGGGGTCCACCTGGGGTGAAAAACTGTTTTTT.

For the CDR3, the DNA is TGTGCCAGCAGTTACTACCCCTCCAGGCGAGATTCACCCCTCCACTTT. As protein: CASSYYPSRRDSPLHF. The chain joins TRBV6-5 to TRBJ1-6, with unresolved D. Looked up from germline, CDR1 is MNHEY and CDR2 is SVGAGI. Trimming stripped 1 base from V and 8 bases from J, with 15 bases between. The CDR3 loop spans 16 amino acids.

CDR3 nucleotide sequence: TGTGCCAGCAGTTCGGGACTAGCGGGGTTGCAGTACTTC. Protein product: CASSSGLAGLQYF. This chain connects TRBV12-3 or TRBV12-4 to TRBJ2-7; TRBD2 matches 13 bases. CDR3 size: 13 residues. V was clipped by 4 bases and J by 9 bases; unmatched bases: 3.

The chain links TRBV9 to TRBJ1-2, with TRBD1 matching over 10 bases. The V gene end was trimmed by 5 bases and the J gene end by 5 bases; junction bases not matched to a gene: 6. The CDR3 loop spans 14 amino acids. Germline CDR1 is SGDLS and CDR2 is YYNGEE. The CDR3: CASRETGGGYGYTF. The CDR3 DNA follows: TGTGCCAGCAGGGAGACAGGGGGCGGTTATGGCTACACCTTC.

V usage is TRBV3-1 (or the pseudogene TRBV3-2) and J usage is TRBJ2-5; perhaps TRBD1 as D (5 bases). The CDR3 extends over 14 amino acids. CDR1 and CDR2 (germline): LGHDT, YNNKEL (reference sequence). The V end was cut by 3 bases, the J end by 7 bases, with 15 bases between. CDR3 in DNA: TGTGCCAGCAGCCACTTAGGTCAGGGTGGGACCCAGTACTTC. As protein: CASSHLGQGGTQYF.

The chain carries TRBV4-1 and TRBJ2-7; D is possibly TRBD2 (7 bases). CDR1 and CDR2 from the germline V gene are MGHRA and YSYEKL. The CDR3 spans 17 residues. V dropped 0 bases and J dropped 2 bases, with 17 bases sitting between them. The CDR3 region is CASSQDPRGGKTYEQYF. The CDR3 DNA sequence: TGCGCCAGCAGCCAAGATCCGAGGGGGGGGAAAACCTACGAGCAGTACTTC.

The CDR3 reads CASLQGNSYNEQFF. CDR3 DNA: TGTGCCAGCTTACAGGGGAATTCCTACAATGAGCAGTTCTTC. This chain connects TRBV28 to TRBJ2-1, with 7 bases fitting TRBD1. The CDR3 consists of 14 residues. Trimming took 8 bases from V and 1 from J; bases not matched to a gene: 5. Per the germline V gene, CDR1 is MDHEN and CDR2 is SYDVKM. The whole variable domain, remainder taken from reference TRBV28 and TRBJ2-1, is DVKVTQSSRYLVKRTGEKVFLECVQDMDHENMFWYRQDPGLGLRLIYFSYDVKMKEKGDIPEGYSVSREKKERFSLILESASTNQTSMYLCASLQGNSYNEQFFGPGTRLTVL.

This rearrangement joins TRBV9 to TRBJ1-6; D is possibly TRBD1 (6 bases). Germline V gene lookup returns CDR1 SGDLS and CDR2 YYNGEE. The CDR3 is made up of 14 amino acids. The ends were cut back, 4 bases at V and 7 bases at J, with 12 bases in the middle. The CDR3 spells CASSPRQVNSPLHF. CDR3 coding DNA: TGTGCCAGCAGCCCCCGACAGGTGAATTCACCCCTCCACTTT.

The chain carries TRBV4-2 and TRBJ2-7; TRBD1 might be the D (6 bases). The CDR3 spans 14 residues. Germline CDR1 is LGHNA and CDR2 is YNFKEQ. The ends were cut back, 3 bases at V and 5 bases at J, with 14 bases in the middle. CDR3: CASSQATGSHEQYF. CDR3 DNA: TGTGCCAGCAGCCAGGCTACAGGGTCCCACGAGCAGTACTTC.

The chain recombines TRBV3-1 (or the pseudogene TRBV3-2) with TRBJ2-1; possibly TRBD1 for D (5 bases). This CDR3 comprises 12 residues. V was cut by 1 base and J by 7 bases, with 5 bases left in between. CDR1 is LGHDT and CDR2 is YNNKEL in the germline V gene (reference sequence). CDR3 coding DNA: TGTGCCAGCAGCCAAGGGACAAATGAGCAGTTCTTC. It translates to CASSQGTNEQFF.

This chain links TRBV6-5 with TRBJ2-2; D ambiguous. This CDR3 comprises 15 residues. CDR1 and CDR2 from the germline V gene are MNHEY and SVGAGI. Trimming removed 5 bases from V and 5 bases from J, with 15 bases in between. The chain's CDR3 is CASSILEPGTGELFF. The CDR3 DNA reads as TGTGCCAGCAGTATCCTTGAGCCGGGTACCGGGGAGCTGTTTTTT.

V gene TRBV7-8 combines with J gene TRBJ2-3, with 12 nucleotides matching TRBD2. V shed 5 bases, J shed 4 bases, and the junction held 7 bases outside the gene matches. Looked up from germline, CDR1 is SGHVS and CDR2 is FQNEAQ. The CDR3 runs to 16 residues. In nucleotides, the CDR3 is TGTGCCAGCAGCATACAGACTAGCGGGGGCGCAGATACGCAGTATTTT. This gives the protein CASSIQTSGGADTQYF.

This clone was found a few times. The chain links TRBV19 to TRBJ1-2, with TRBD1 as a possible D gene (5 bases). V was trimmed by 3 bases and J by 7 bases, leaving 12 bases between them. The CDR3 runs 13 residues. Germline V gene sequence: CDR1 LNHDA, CDR2 SQIVND (reference sequence). The CDR3 is CASSMWQGGGYTF. The CDR3 bases are TGTGCCAGTAGTATGTGGCAGGGAGGTGGCTACACCTTC. Variable domain in full (rest from reference TRBV19 and TRBJ1-2): DGGITQSPKYLFRKEGQNVTLSCEQNLNHDAMYWYRQDPGQGLRLIYYSQIVNDFQKGDIAEGYSVSREKKESFPLTVTSAQKNPTAFYLCASSMWQGGGYTFGSGTRLTVV.

Here the CDR3 reads CASSYSPVYGYTF. CDR3 DNA: TGTGCCAGCAGCTATTCACCGGTCTATGGCTACACCTTC. The chain has TRBV5-6 and TRBJ1-2; no clear D gene. This CDR3 region has 13 residues. V was cut by 3 bases and J by 4 bases, with 10 bases left in between. CDR1 is SGHDT, CDR2 YYEEEE, per germline.